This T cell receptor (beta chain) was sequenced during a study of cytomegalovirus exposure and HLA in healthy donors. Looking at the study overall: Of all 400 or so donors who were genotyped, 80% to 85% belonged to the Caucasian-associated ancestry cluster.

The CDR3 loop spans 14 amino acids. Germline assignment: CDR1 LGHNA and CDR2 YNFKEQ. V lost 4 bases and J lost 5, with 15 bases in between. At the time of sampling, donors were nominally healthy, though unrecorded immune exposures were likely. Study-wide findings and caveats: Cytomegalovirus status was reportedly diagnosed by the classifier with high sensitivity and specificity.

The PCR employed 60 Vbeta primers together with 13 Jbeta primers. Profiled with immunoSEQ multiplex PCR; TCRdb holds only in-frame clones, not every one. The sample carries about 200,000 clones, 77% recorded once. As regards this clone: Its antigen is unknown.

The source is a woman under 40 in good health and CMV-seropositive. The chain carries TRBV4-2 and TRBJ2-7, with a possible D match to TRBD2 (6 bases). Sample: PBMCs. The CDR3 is CASSRLVEGNEQYF. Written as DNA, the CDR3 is TGTGCCAGCAGCCGGTTGGTGGAGGGGAACGAGCAGTACTTC.